Listed below are T cell receptor beta chains from one sample, sequenced in a study of spatial heterogeneity in lung cancer. Via MiXCR, TCRdb re-called the 5' RACE reads, giving one row per CDR3 protein. The sample has around 48,000 distinct CDR3 sequences, under 6% seen once; the top ten hold 8.5% to 14%. The sequencing used PBMCs, collected at surgery. The receptors were sampled from a male donor with early-stage non-small cell lung cancer. CDR3s include the opening cysteine and the closing phenylalanine or tryptophan. D genes are given only for firm matches. Not every row has a clone size; where given, it reads once, few, many or a size class.

J | size | V | D | CDR3 | DNA
TRBJ2-5 | NA | TRBV7-2 | TRBD2 | CASSLALTSVETQYF | TGTGCCAGCAGCTTAGCCCTGACTAGCGTGGAGACCCAGTACTTC
TRBJ2-4 | many | TRBV19 | NA | CASSIGAAEGIQYF | TGTGCCAGTAGTATAGGGGCAGCCGAGGGCATTCAGTACTTC
TRBJ1-2 | many | TRBV7-9 | TRBD1 | CASSSQGGRYHYGYTF | TGTGCCAGCAGCTCGCAGGGGGGGCGATACCACTATGGCTACACCTTC
TRBJ2-7 | medium-sized | TRBV4-2 | NA | CASSQGGSYEQYF | TGTGCCAGCAGCCAAGGGGGCTCCTACGAGCAGTACTTC
TRBJ1-1 | many | TRBV6-1 | TRBD1 | CASSGTGGETEAFF | TGTGCCAGCAGTGGAACAGGGGGGGAAACTGAAGCTTTCTTT
TRBJ2-3 | many | TRBV20-1 | TRBD2 | CSAIGLAGGPLLPDTQYF | TGCAGTGCGATCGGACTAGCGGGAGGGCCGCTCCTCCCAGATACGCAGTATTTT
TRBJ2-2 | many | TRBV29-1 | NA | CSGSTSNTGELFF | TGCAGCGGGAGTACTAGCAACACCGGGGAGCTGTTTTTT
TRBJ2-3 | few | TRBV5-4 | TRBD2 | CASSLGGLAGVVVDTQYF | TGTGCCAGCAGCTTGGGGGGACTAGCGGGAGTGGTAGTGGATACGCAGTATTTT
TRBJ2-7 | many | TRBV11-2 | NA | CASSLVSGTNFYEQYF | TGTGCCAGCAGCTTAGTTTCCGGGACAAACTTCTACGAGCAGTACTTC
TRBJ2-3 | NA | TRBV5-1 | TRBD2 | CASSPLYNLAGHTDTQYF | TGCGCCAGCAGCCCTTTGTACAACTTAGCGGGACACACAGATACGCAGTATTTT
TRBJ2-1 | many | TRBV6-5 | TRBD2 | CASSYSGLSSYNEQFF | TGTGCCAGCAGTTACTCGGGACTAAGCTCCTACAATGAGCAGTTCTTC